This T cell receptor beta chain was found in a study of chemoradiotherapy in HPV16-positive cancers. Study-level background: Candidate HPV-specific T-cell clones and common TCR motifs came from functional assays in two HPV16-positive patients.

This clone was seen only a few times. Its antigen is not identified. Study results and caveats: Non-HPV-specific T cells did not expand in tumors during treatment, whereas candidate HPV-specific clones and E7-related motifs did. Better recurrence-free survival went with HPV-responsive T-cell expansion in HPV16-positive patients.

Assay used: immunoSEQ multiplex PCR; TCRdb lists only in-frame clones, some missing. The sample consists of about 32,000 clones, approximately 90% of them appearing once. Repeated repertoire sampling spanned the course of chemoradiotherapy. The germline V gene has CDR1 LNHDA and CDR2 SQIVND (reference sequence). With V trimmed by 7 bases and J by 7 bases, 14 bases remained unmatched. CDR3 size: 16 residues. The chain is built from TRBV19 and TRBJ2-1; TRBD2 matches at 9 bases. The receptor was isolated from a human donor with HPV-associated anogenital cancer. The sample consisted of blood, taken from a patient who underwent chemoradiotherapy. The CDR3 reads CASKGEAGGPRNEQFF. CDR3 nucleotides: TGTGCCAGTAAGGGGGAGGCGGGAGGGCCGCGGAATGAGCAGTTCTTC.